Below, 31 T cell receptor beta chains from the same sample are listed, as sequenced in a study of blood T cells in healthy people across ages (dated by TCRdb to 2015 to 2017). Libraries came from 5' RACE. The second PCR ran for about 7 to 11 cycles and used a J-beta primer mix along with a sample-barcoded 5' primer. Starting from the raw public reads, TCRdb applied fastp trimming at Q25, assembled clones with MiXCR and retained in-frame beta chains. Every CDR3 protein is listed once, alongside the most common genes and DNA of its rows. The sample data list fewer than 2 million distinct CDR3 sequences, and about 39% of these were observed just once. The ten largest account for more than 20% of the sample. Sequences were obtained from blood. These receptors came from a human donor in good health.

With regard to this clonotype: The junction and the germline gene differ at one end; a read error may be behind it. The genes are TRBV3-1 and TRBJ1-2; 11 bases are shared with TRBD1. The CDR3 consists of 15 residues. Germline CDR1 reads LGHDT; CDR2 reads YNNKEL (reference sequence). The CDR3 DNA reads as TGTGCCAGCAACCAAGCGGACAGGGGGCTAGCTGGCTACACCTTC. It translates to CASNQADRGLAGYTF. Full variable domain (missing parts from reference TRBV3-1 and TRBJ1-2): DTAVSQTPKYLVTQMGNDKSIKCEQNLGHDTMYWYKQDSKKFLKIMFSYNNKELIINETVPNRFSPKSPDKAHLNLHINSLELGDSAVYFCASNQADRGLAGYTFGSGTRLTVV.

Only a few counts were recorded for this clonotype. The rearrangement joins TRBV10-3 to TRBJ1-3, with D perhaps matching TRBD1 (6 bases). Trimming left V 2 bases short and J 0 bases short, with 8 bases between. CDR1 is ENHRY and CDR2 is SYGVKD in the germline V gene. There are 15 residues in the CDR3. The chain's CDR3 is CAISEGQFSGNTIYF. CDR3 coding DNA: TGTGCCATCAGTGAGGGACAGTTCTCTGGAAACACCATATATTTT.

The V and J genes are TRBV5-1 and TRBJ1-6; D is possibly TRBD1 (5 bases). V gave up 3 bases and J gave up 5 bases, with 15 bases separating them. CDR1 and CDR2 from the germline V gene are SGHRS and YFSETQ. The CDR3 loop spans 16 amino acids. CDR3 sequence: CASSWDGTGDNSPLHF. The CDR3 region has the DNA TGCGCCAGCAGCTGGGACGGAACAGGCGATAATTCACCCCTCCACTTT.

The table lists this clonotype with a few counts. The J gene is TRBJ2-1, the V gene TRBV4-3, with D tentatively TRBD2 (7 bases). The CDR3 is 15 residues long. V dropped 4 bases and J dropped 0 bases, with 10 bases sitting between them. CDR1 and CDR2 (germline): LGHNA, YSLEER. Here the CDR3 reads CASSRGGHSYNEQFF. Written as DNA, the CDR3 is TGCGCCAGCAGCCGCGGGGGCCACTCCTACAATGAGCAGTTCTTC.

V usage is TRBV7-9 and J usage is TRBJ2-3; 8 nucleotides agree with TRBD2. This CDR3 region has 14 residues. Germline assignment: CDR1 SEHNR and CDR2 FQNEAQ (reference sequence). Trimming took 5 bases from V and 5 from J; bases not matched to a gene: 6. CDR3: CASSNSGVGDTQYF. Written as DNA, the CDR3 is TGTGCCAGCAGCAATAGCGGGGTTGGAGATACGCAGTATTTT.

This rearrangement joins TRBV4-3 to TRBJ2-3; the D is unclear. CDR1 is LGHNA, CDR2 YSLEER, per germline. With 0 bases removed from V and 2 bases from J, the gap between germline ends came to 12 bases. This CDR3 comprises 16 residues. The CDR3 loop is CASSQDRAAFTDTQYF. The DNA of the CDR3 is TGCGCCAGCAGCCAAGATCGGGCTGCATTCACAGATACGCAGTATTTT.

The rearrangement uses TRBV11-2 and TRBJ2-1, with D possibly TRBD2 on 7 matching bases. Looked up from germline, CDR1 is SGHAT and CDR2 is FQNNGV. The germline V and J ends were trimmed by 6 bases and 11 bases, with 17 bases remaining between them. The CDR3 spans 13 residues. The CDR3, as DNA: TGTGCCAGCAGGGGGGGAGAGGGGGGGCAGCAGTTCTTC. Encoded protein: CASRGGEGGQQFF.

The CDR3 region is CASSLGQGNTAQHF. CDR3 DNA sequence: TGTGCCAGCAGCTTGGGACAGGGAAATACAGCCCAGCATTTT. The rearrangement links TRBV5-6 to TRBJ1-5; 7 bases line up with TRBD1. Germline V gene sequence: CDR1 SGHDT, CDR2 YYEEEE. The CDR3 spans 14 residues. Trimming took 0 bases from V and 11 from J; bases not matched to a gene: 8.

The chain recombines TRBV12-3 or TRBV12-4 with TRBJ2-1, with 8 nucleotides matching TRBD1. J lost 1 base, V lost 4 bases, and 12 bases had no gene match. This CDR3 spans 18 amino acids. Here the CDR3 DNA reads TGTGCCAGCAGTTCTATCACAGGGGGGCGAGAGTCCTACAATGAGCAGTTCTTC. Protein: CASSSITGGRESYNEQFF.

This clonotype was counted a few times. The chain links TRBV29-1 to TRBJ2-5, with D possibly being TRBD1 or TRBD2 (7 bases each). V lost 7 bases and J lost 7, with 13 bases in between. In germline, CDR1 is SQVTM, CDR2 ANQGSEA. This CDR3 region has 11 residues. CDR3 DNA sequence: TGCAGCGCCGACAGGGAGGGGACCCAGTACTTC. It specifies CSADREGTQYF.

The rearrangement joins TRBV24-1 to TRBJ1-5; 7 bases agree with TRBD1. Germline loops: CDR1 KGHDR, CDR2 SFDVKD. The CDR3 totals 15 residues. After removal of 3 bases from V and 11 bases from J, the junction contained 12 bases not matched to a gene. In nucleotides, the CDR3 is TGTGCCACCAGTGATACGAGACAGGGCCTATGGGCCCAGCATTTT. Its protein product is CATSDTRQGLWAQHF.

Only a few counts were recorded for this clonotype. The DNA for the CDR3 is TGTGCCAGCAGTTTGCGTGGAGGGGTTGGTGGCTATGGCTACACCTTC. Protein product: CASSLRGGVGGYGYTF. V usage is TRBV28 and J usage is TRBJ1-2, with a tentative D call TRBD1 (5 bases). There are 16 residues in the CDR3. CDR1 is MDHEN, CDR2 SYDVKM, per germline. V gave up 3 bases and J gave up 4 bases, with 18 bases separating them.

CDR3: CASSRTLESIQYF. Here the CDR3 DNA reads TGTGCCAGCAGCCGGACGTTGGAGTCCATTCAGTACTTC. This rearrangement joins TRBV14 to TRBJ2-4; the D is unclear. This CDR3 is 13 amino acids long. Per the germline V gene, CDR1 is SGHDN and CDR2 is FVKESK. The V end was cut by 4 bases, the J end by 9 bases, with 13 bases between.

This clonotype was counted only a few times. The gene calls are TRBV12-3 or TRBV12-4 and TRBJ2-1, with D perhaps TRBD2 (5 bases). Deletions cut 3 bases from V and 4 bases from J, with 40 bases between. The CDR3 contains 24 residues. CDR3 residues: CASSFHVVGADRYIRGERYNEQFF. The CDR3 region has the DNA TGTGCCAGCAGTTTCCACGTGGTTGGAGCGGACCGATACATTCGCGGTGAACGATACAATGAGCAGTTCTTC.

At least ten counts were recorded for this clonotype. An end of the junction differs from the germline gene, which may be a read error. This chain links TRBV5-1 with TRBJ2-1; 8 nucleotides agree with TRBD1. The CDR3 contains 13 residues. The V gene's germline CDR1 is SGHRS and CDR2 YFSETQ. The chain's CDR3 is CASSRTGNNEQFF. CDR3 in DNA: TGTGCCAGCAGCCGGACAGGGAACAATGAGCAGTTCTTC.

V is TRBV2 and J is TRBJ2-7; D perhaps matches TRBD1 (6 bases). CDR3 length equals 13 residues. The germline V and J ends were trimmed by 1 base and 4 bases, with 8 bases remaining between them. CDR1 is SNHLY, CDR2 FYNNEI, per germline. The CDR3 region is CASSEVQGYEQYF. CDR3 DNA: TGTGCCAGCAGTGAAGTTCAGGGGTACGAGCAGTACTTC. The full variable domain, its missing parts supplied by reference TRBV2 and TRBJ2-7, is EPEVTQTPSHQVTQMGQEVILRCVPISNHLYFYWYRQILGQKVEFLVSFYNNEISEKSEIFDDQFSVERPDGSNFTLKIRSTKLEDSAMYFCASSEVQGYEQYFGPGTRLTVT.

The CDR3 loop is CASGLVGSGRTEAFF. In DNA, the CDR3 is TGTGCTAGTGGTTTGGTGGGTTCAGGAAGGACTGAAGCTTTCTTT. This sequence joins TRBV12-5 and TRBJ1-1; no definite D call. The CDR3 consists of 15 residues. V shed 0 bases and J shed 5 bases, with 13 bases lying between them. The germline CDR1 and CDR2 sequences are LGHNT and FRNRAP.

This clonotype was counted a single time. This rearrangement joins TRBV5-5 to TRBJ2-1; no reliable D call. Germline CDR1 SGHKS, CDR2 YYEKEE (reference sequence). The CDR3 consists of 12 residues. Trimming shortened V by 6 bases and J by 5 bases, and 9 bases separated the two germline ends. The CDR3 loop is CASTGSDNEQFF. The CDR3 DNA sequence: TGTGCCAGCACCGGGTCGGACAATGAGCAGTTCTTC.

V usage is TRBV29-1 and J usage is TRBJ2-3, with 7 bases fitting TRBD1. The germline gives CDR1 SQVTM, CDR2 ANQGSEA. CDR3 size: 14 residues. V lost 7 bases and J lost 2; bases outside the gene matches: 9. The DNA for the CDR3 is TGCAGCGCAACACCGACAGGGAACACAGATACGCAGTATTTT. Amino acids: CSATPTGNTDTQYF.

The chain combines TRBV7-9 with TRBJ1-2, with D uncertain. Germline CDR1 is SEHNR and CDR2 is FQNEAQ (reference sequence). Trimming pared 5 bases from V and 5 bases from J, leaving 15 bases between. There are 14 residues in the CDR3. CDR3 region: CASSETGHGYGYTF. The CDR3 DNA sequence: TGTGCCAGCAGCGAAACCGGGCACGGATATGGCTACACCTTC.

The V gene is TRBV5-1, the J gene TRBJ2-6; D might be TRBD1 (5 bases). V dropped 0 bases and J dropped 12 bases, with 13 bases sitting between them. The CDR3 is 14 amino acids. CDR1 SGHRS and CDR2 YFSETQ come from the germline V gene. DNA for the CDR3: TGCGCCAGCAGCTTGGGAGGCAGGGTAGGCGTCCTGACTTTC. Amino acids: CASSLGGRVGVLTF.

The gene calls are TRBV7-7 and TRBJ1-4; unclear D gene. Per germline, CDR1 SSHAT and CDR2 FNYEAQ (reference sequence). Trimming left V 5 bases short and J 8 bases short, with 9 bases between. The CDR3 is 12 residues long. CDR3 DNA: TGTGCCAGCAGCCCACTGGGGGAAAAACTGTTTTTT. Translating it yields CASSPLGEKLFF.

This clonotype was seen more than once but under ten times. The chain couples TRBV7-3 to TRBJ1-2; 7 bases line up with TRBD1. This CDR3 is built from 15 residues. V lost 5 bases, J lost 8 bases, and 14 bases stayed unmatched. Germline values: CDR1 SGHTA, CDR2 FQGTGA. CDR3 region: CASSPTGGGGDGYTF. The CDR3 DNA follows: TGTGCCAGCAGCCCCACGGGTGGAGGGGGCGACGGCTACACCTTC.

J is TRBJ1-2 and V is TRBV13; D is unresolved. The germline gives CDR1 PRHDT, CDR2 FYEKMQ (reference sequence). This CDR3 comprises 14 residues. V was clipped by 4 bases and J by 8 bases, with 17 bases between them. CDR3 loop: CASSSGIGVWGYTF. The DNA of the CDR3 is TGTGCCAGCAGCTCCGGGATCGGCGTGTGGGGCTACACCTTC. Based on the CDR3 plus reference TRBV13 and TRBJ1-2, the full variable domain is AAGVIQSPRHLIKEKRETATLKCYPIPRHDTVYWYQQGPGQDPQFLISFYEKMQSDKGSIPDRFSAQQFSDYHSELNMSSLELGDSALYFCASSSGIGVWGYTFGSGTRLTVV.

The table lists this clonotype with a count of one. CDR3 coding DNA: TGTGCCAGCAGCTTACCCAACAACCCGGCGGAGAGGGAAAATCAGCCCCAGCATTTT. Residues: CASSLPNNPAERENQPQHF. This rearrangement joins TRBV7-3 to TRBJ1-5, with D hard to call. The germline V gene has CDR1 SGHTA and CDR2 FQGTGA. Trimming cost V 2 bases and J 4 bases, with 24 bases left between them. CDR3 size: 19 residues. Looking up the rest from reference TRBV7-3 and TRBJ1-5 gives the full variable domain: GAGVSQTPSNKVTEKGKYVELRCDPISGHTALYWYRQSLGQGPEFLIYFQGTGAADDSGLPNDRFFAVRPEGSVSTLKIQRTERGDSAVYLCASSLPNNPAERENQPQHFGDGTRLSIL.

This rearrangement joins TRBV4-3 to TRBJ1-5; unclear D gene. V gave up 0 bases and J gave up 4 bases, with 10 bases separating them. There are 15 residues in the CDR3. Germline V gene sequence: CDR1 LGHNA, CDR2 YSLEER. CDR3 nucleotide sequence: TGCGCCAGCAGCCAAGAGTTAGGCCGTAATCAGCCCCAGCATTTT. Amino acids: CASSQELGRNQPQHF.

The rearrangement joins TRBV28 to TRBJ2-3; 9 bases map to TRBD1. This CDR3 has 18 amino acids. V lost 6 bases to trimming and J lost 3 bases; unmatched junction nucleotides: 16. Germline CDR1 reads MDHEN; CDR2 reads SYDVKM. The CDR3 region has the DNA TGTGCCAGCAGCCGACCTCGAAACCCCGGGACAGGGACAGATACGCAGTATTTT. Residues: CASSRPRNPGTGTDTQYF.

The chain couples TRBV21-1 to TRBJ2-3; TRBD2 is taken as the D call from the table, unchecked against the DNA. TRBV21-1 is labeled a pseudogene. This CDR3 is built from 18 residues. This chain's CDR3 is CASRTRLAGGPVANTQYF. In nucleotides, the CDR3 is TGTGCCAGCAGAACCAGGCTAGCGGGGGGGCCAGTAGCAAATACGCAGTATTTT.

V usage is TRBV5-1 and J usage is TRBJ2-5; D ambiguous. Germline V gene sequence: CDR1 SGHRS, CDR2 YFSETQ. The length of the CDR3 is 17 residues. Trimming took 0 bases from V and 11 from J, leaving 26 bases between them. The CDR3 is CASSLVPINLSYNEQYF. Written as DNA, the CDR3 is TGCGCCAGCAGCTTGGTCCCCATAAACCTTTCCTACAATGAGCAGTACTTC.

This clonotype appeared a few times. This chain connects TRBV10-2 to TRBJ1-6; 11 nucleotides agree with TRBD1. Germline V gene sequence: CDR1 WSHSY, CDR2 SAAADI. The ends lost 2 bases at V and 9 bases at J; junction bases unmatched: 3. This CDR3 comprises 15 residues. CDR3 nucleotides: TGCGCCAGCAGTGAGGGACAGGGGGCGTTTTCACCCCTCCACTTT. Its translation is CASSEGQGAFSPLHF.

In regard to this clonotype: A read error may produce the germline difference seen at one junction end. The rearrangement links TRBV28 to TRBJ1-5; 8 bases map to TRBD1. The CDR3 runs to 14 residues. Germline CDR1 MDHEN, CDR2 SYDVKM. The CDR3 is CASRAAGGSQPQHF. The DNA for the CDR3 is TGCGCCAGCAGGGCTGCAGGGGGCTCTCAGCCCCAGCATTTT.